These 2 T cell receptor beta chains were sequenced from one sample in a study of blood T cell repertoires in COVID-19. TCRdb's table, derived via immunoSEQ multiplex PCR, lists solely in-frame clones and lacks some. The repertoire holds 150,000 to 200,000 clones, about 80% seen once, with roughly 3.4% in the top ten. Input material: PBMCs or T cells enriched from blood (not recorded which). These receptors all stem from a woman aged 55-69 years who had recovered from COVID-19.

With regard to this clone: One end of the junction is discordant with germline, which a read error may explain. V usage is TRBV6-4 and J usage is TRBJ2-4, with D possibly TRBD1 on 5 matching bases. Germline CDR1 MRHNA, CDR2 SNTAGT. The CDR3 totals 11 residues. The CDR3 loop is CASSDSRPRDF. The CDR3, as DNA: TGTGCCAGCAGTGACTCTAGGCCCAGGGACTTC.

The chain uses TRBV2 and TRBJ1-2; perhaps TRBD1 as D (5 bases). Germline V gene lookup returns CDR1 SNHLY and CDR2 FYNNEI. The CDR3 runs 13 residues. Trimming left V 9 bases short and J 4 bases short, with 15 bases between. The CDR3 sequence is CASRGGLFYGYTF. The CDR3 nucleotides are TGTGCCAGTCGGGGGGGGTTATTCTATGGCTACACCTTC.